The 8 T cell receptor beta chains in this list originate from one sample, sequenced in a study of T cells after yellow fever vaccination. One entry per CDR3 protein, called by TCRdb with MiXCR from the 5' RACE reads. Of approximately 580,000 distinct CDR3 sequences in the sample, around 16% were seen once. The material was PBMCs, obtained 4 to 6 days after the first yellow fever vaccination. The receptors originated from a man younger than 35 who received the YFV17D yellow fever vaccine.

This clonotype appeared once. The J gene is TRBJ2-5, the V gene TRBV7-6, with 9 bases that match TRBD2. CDR1 SGHVS and CDR2 FNYEAQ come from the germline V gene. The CDR3 totals 15 residues. Germline trimming cut 8 bases from V and 0 bases from J; bases unmatched to any gene: 7. The CDR3 coding sequence is TGTGCCAGCCTGAGGCGGGGGGGATACCAAGAGACCCAGTACTTC. This gives the protein CASLRRGGYQETQYF.

This clonotype was seen more than once but under ten times. The chain links TRBV6-1 to TRBJ1-5, with D maybe TRBD1 (6 bases). Trimming shortened V by 7 bases and J by 0 bases, and 19 bases separated the two germline ends. The CDR3 extends over 17 amino acids. Per germline, CDR1 MNHNS and CDR2 SASEGT. The CDR3 protein is CASMSSGTSFSNQPQHF. Here the CDR3 DNA reads TGTGCCAGCATGTCATCCGGGACATCCTTTAGCAATCAGCCCCAGCATTTT.

The V gene is TRBV18, the J gene TRBJ1-1; TRBD1 is a possible D gene (5 bases). CDR3 length: 16 amino acids. Trimming left V 1 base short and J 1 base short, with 13 bases between. The germline CDR1 and CDR2 sequences are KGHSH and LQKENI. CDR3: CASSPQRGGRNTEAFF. CDR3 in DNA: TGTGCCAGCTCACCACAAAGGGGCGGACGGAACACTGAAGCTTTCTTT.

Comments on this clonotype: A junction boundary mismatches the germline segment, possibly from a read error. The chain links TRBV4-1 to TRBJ2-7; D might be TRBD1 (6 bases). The germline CDR1 and CDR2 sequences are MGHRA and YSYEKL. The CDR3 is made up of 17 amino acids. CDR3 DNA: TGCGCCAGCAGCCCGACTCGTTTACAGGGAATAACCTACGAGCCGTACTTC. Its translation: CASSPTRLQGITYEPYF.

This clonotype came up once. For the CDR3, the DNA is TGTGCCAGCAGCTTCTTTAGCGGGGGAAACAATGAGCAGTTCTTC. It yields the protein CASSFFSGGNNEQFF. The chain uses TRBV7-9 and TRBJ2-1; TRBD2 agrees at 9 bases. The CDR3 sequence is 15 residues long. With 3 bases clipped from V and 5 bases from J, the junction kept 5 bases outside the gene matches. Germline CDR1 is SEHNR and CDR2 is FQNEAQ (reference sequence).

The V and J genes are TRBV7-2 and TRBJ2-7; unclear D gene. The CDR3 is 14 amino acids. Per germline, CDR1 SGHTA and CDR2 FQGNSA. Trimming shortened V by 1 base and J by 0 bases, and 7 bases separated the two germline ends. The CDR3 sequence: CASSLVPGSYEQYF. CDR3 bases: TGTGCCAGCAGCTTAGTCCCCGGCTCCTACGAGCAGTACTTC.

The chain employs TRBV19 and TRBJ2-4; TRBD1 aligns across 8 bases. The CDR3 covers 17 residues. J gave up 0 bases and V 6 bases, and 10 bases lay outside the gene matches. The germline CDR1 and CDR2 sequences are LNHDA and SQIVND (reference sequence). Here the CDR3 reads CASSPRDRTLAKNIQYF. The CDR3 coding sequence is TGTGCCAGTAGCCCGAGGGACAGGACTCTAGCCAAAAACATTCAGTACTTC.

J is TRBJ1-1 and V is TRBV11-1; tentative D call: TRBD1 (6 bases). V was pared by 5 bases and J by 1 base, with 11 bases between. The CDR3 is 14 residues long. Germline CDR1 is SGHAT and CDR2 is FQDESV (reference sequence). The CDR3 region has the DNA TGTGCCAGCAGCAAACGACAGGAGAACACTGAAGCTTTCTTT. Translated: CASSKRQENTEAFF. The full variable domain, rest sourced from reference TRBV11-1 and TRBJ1-1, is EAEVAQSPRYKITEKSQAVAFWCDPISGHATLYWYRQILGQGPELLVQFQDESVVDDSQLPKDRFSAERLKGVDSTLKIQPAELGDSAMYLCASSKRQENTEAFFGQGTRLTVV.